This TCR beta chain was documented in a study of OX40 agonist ivuxolimab in advanced cancers. Trimming pared 3 bases from V and 2 bases from J, leaving 14 bases between. This CDR3 has 15 amino acids. CDR1 SGHNT and CDR2 YYREEE come from the germline V gene (reference sequence). The data were produced by immunoSEQ multiplex PCR, yet TCRdb's version contains in-frame clones alone and is incomplete. Here the sample spans some 74,000 clones, approximately 90% being singletons. This rearrangement joins TRBV5-4 to TRBJ2-5; D tentatively fits TRBD1 or TRBD2 (6 bases each). This TCR was recovered from an adult with an advanced solid tumor such as melanoma, head and neck, liver or kidney cancer. Specimen: CD4+ or CD8+ T cells sorted from blood, collected in a trial of the OX40 agonist ivuxolimab. The CDR3 spells CASSWLRGQQETQYF. CDR3 DNA sequence: TGTGCCAGCAGCTGGCTTCGGGGGCAGCAAGAGACCCAGTACTTC.